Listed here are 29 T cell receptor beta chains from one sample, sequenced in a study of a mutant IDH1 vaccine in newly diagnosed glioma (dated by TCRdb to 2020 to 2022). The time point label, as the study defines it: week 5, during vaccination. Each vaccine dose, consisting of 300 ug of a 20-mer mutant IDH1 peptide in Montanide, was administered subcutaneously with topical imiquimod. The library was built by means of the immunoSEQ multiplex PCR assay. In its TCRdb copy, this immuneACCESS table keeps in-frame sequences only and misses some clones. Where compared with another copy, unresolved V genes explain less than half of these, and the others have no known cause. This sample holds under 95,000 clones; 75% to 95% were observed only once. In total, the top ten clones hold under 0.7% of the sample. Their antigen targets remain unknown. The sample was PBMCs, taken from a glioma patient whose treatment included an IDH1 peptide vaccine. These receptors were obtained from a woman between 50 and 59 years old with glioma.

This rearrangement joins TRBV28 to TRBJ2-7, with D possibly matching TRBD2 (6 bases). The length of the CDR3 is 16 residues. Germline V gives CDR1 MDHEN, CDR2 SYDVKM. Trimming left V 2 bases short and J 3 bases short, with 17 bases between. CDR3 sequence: CASSLGSAGRSYEQYF. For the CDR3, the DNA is TGTGCCAGCAGTTTAGGTTCGGCGGGAAGAAGCTACGAGCAGTACTTC.

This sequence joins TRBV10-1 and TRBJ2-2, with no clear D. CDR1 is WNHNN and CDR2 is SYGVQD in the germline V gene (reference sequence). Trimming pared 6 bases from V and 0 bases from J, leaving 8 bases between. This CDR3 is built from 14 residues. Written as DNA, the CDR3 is TGCGCCAGCAGGACCGATGCGAACACCGGGGAGCTGTTTTTT. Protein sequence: CASRTDANTGELFF.

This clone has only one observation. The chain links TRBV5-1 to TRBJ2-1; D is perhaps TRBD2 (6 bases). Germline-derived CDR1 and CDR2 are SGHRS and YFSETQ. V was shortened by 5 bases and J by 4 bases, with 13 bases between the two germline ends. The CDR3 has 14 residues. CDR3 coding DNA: TGCGCCAGCAGATCCGGGCGGGAATACAATGAGCAGTTCTTC. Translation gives CASRSGREYNEQFF.

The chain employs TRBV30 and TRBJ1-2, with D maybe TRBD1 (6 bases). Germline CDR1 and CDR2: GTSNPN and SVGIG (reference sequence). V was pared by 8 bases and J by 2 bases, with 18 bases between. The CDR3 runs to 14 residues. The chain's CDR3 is CADSRDIRNYGYTF. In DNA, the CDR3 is TGTGCCGACTCCCGGGACATAAGAAACTATGGCTACACCTTC.

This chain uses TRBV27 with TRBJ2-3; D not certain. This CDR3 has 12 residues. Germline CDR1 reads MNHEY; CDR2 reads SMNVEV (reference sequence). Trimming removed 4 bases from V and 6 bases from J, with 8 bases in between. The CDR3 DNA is TGTGCCAGCAGTTCATATCGGGATACGCAGTATTTT. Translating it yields CASSSYRDTQYF.

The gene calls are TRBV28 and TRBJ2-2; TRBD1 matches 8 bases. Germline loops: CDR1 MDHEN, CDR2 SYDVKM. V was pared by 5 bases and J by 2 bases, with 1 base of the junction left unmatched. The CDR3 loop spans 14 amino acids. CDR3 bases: TGTGCCAGCAGTGCAGGGGGCAACACCGGGGAGCTGTTTTTT. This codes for CASSAGGNTGELFF.

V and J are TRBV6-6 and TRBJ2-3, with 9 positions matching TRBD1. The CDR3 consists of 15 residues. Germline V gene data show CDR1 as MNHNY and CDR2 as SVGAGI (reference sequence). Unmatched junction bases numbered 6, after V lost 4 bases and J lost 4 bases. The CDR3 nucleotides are TGTGCCAGCAGTTGGGGGACAGGGCCCCCAGATACGCAGTATTTT. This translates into CASSWGTGPPDTQYF.

The CDR3 bases are TGTGCCAGCACCCTGAGGGACTACTACAATGAGCAGTTCTTC. Its protein product is CASTLRDYYNEQFF. V gene TRBV6-6 combines with J gene TRBJ2-1, with 7 nucleotides matching TRBD2. This CDR3 is 14 amino acids long. The trim removed 7 bases at V and 3 bases at J, leaving 6 bases unmatched. The V gene's germline CDR1 is MNHNY and CDR2 SVGAGI (reference sequence).

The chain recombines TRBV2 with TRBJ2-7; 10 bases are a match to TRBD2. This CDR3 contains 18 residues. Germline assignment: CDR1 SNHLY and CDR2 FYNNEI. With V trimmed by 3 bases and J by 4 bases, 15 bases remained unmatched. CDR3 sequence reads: CASSDDGGTSENMYEQYF. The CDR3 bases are TGTGCCAGCAGTGATGACGGGGGGACTAGCGAGAACATGTACGAGCAGTACTTC.

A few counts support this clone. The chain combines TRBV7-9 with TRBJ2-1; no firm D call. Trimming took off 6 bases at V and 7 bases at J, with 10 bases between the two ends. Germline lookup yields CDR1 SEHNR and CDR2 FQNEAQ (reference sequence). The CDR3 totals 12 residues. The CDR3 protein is CASRLARNEQFF. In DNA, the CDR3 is TGTGCCAGCAGGTTGGCACGGAATGAGCAGTTCTTC. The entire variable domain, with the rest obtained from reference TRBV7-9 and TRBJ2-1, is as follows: DTGVSQNPRHKITKRGQNVTFRCDPISEHNRLYWYRQTLGQGPEFLTYFQNEAQLEKSRLLSDRFSAERPKGSFSTLEIQRTEQGDSAMYLCASRLARNEQFFGPGTRLTVL.

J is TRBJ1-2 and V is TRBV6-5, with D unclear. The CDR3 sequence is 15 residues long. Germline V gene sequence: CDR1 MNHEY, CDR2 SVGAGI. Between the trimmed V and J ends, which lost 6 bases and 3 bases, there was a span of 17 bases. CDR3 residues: CASSRDQLLYYGYTF. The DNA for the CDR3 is TGTGCCAGCAGCCGTGACCAGTTACTATACTATGGCTACACCTTC.

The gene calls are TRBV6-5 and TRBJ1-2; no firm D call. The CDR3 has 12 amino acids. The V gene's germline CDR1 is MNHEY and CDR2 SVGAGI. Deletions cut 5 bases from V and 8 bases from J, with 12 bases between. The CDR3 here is CASSNGWLGYTF. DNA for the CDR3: TGTGCCAGCAGTAATGGGTGGCTGGGCTACACCTTC.

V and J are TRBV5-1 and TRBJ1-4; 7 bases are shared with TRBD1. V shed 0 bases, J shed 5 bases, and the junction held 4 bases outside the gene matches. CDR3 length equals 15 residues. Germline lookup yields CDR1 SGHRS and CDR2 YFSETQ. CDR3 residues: CASSLGGQMNEKLFF. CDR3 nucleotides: TGCGCCAGCAGCTTGGGGGGACAGATGAATGAAAAACTGTTTTTT.

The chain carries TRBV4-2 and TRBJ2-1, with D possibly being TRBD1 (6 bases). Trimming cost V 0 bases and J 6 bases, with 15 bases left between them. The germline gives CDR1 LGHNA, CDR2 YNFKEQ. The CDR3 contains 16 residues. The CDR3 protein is CASSQDGDRPRNEQFF. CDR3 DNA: TGTGCCAGCAGCCAAGATGGCGACAGGCCCCGCAATGAGCAGTTCTTC.

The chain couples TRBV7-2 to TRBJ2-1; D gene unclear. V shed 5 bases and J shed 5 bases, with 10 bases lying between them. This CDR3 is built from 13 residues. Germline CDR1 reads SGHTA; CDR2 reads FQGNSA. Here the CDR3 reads CASSIWADNEQFF. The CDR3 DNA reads TGTGCCAGCAGCATATGGGCAGACAATGAGCAGTTCTTC.

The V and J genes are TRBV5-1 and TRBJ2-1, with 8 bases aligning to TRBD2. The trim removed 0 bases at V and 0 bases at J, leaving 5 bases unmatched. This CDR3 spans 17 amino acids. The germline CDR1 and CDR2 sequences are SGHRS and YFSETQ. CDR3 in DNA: TGCGCCAGCAGCTTGGGGACTAGCCAGAGCTCCTACAATGAGCAGTTCTTC. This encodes CASSLGTSQSSYNEQFF.

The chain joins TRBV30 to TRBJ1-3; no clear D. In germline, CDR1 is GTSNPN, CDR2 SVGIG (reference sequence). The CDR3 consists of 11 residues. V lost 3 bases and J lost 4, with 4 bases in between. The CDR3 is CAWSGGNTIYF. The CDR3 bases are TGTGCCTGGAGCGGGGGAAACACCATATATTTT.

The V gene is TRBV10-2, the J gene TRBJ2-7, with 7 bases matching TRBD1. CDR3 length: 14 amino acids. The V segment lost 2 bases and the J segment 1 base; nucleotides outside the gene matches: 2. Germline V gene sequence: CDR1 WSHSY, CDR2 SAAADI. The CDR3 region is CASSEADRSYEQYF. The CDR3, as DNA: TGCGCCAGCAGTGAGGCGGACAGGTCCTACGAGCAGTACTTC.

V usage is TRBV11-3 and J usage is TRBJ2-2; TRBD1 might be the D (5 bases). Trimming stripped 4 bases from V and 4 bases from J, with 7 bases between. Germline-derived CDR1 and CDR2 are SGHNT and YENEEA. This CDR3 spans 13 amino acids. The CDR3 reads CASSWTTTGELFF. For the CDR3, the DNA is TGTGCCAGCAGCTGGACAACCACCGGGGAGCTGTTTTTT.

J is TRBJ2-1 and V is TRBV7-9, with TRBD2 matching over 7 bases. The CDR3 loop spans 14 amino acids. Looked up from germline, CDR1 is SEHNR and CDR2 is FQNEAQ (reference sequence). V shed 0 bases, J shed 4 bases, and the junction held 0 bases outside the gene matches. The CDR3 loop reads CASSLAGGYNEQFF. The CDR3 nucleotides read TGTGCCAGCAGCTTAGCGGGGGGGTACAATGAGCAGTTCTTC.

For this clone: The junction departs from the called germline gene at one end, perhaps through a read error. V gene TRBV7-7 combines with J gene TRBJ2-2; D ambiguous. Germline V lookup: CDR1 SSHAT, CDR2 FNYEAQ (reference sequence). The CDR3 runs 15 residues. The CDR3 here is CASSNGHKNTGELFF. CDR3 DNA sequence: TGTGCTAGCAGCAACGGTCACAAGAACACCGGGGAGCTGTTTTTT.

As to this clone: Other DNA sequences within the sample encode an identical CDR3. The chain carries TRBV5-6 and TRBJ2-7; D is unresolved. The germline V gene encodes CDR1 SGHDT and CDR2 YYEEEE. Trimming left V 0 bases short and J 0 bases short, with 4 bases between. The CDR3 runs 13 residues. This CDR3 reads CASSLGASYEQYF. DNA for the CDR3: TGTGCCAGCAGCTTGGGGGCCTCCTACGAGCAGTACTTC.

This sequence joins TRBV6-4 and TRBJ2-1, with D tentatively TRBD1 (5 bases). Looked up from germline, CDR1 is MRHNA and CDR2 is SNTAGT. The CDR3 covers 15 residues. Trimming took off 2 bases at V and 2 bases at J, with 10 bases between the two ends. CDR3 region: CASSDRGITYNEQFF. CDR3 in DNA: TGTGCCAGCAGTGACAGGGGAATTACCTACAATGAGCAGTTCTTC.

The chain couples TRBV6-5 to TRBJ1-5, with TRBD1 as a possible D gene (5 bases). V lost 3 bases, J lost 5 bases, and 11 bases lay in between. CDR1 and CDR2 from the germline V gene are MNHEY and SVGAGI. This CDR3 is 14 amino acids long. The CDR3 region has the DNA TGTGCCAGCAGTTATCGGGGGGGGGATCAGCCCCAGCATTTT. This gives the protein CASSYRGGDQPQHF.

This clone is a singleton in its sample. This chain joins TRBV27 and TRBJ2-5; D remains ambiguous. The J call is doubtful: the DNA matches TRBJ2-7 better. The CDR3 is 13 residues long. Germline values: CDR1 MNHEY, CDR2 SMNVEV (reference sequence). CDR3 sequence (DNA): TGTGCCAGCAGTTCACGACTGGGTGGCGAGCAGTACTTC. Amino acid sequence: CASSSRLGGEQYF.

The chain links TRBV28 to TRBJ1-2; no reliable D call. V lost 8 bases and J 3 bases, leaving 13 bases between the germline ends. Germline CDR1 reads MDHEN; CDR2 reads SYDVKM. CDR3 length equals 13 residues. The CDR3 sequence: CASGPGHDYGYTF. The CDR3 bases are TGTGCCAGCGGACCGGGCCACGACTATGGCTACACCTTC.

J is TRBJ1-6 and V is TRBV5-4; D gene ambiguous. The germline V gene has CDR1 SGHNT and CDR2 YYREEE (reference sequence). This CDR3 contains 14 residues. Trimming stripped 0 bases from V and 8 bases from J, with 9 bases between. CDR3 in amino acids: CASSLVPPDSPLHF. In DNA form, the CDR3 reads TGTGCCAGCAGCTTGGTACCGCCCGATTCACCCCTCCACTTT.

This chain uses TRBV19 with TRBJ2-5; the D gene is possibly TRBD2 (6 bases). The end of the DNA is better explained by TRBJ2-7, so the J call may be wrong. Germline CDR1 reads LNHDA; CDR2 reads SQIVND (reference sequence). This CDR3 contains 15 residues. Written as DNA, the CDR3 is TGTGCCAGTAGTGACCGACGGGACTGGTCCTACGAGCAGTACTTC. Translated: CASSDRRDWSYEQYF.

This CDR3 is CASSLQDRVGSGELFF. The CDR3 nucleotides are TGTGCCAGCTCACTCCAGGACAGGGTCGGTAGCGGGGAGCTGTTTTTT. The genes are TRBV18 and TRBJ2-2; 8 bases are shared with TRBD1. Trimming took 4 bases from V and 7 from J; bases not matched to a gene: 11. Germline CDR1 reads KGHSH; CDR2 reads LQKENI. The CDR3 sequence is 16 residues long.